These 19 T cell receptor beta chains originate from one sample sequenced in a study of T cell responses to AZD1222 COVID-19 vaccine. TCRdb's copy holds only in-frame clones and misses some; the assay was immunoSEQ multiplex PCR. Here the sample spans around 160,000 clones, around 88% being singletons. This sample comprised peripheral blood, obtained on day 0 of AZD1222 vaccination. These receptor sequences come from an adult in good health.

The rearrangement links TRBV11-1 to TRBJ2-2; D is unclear. Trimming took 5 bases from V and 1 from J, leaving 11 bases between them. The CDR3 extends over 15 amino acids. Per germline, CDR1 SGHAT and CDR2 FQDESV (reference sequence). The CDR3 DNA reads TGTGCCAGCAGCCTAACTGCGGAGAACACCGGGGAGCTGTTTTTT. It specifies CASSLTAENTGELFF.

The V gene is TRBV4-1, the J gene TRBJ1-1; TRBD1 matches at 7 bases. Germline V gene sequence: CDR1 MGHRA, CDR2 YSYEKL. Unmatched junction bases numbered 13, after V lost 0 bases and J lost 6 bases. This CDR3 has 17 residues. DNA of the CDR3: TGCGCCAGCAGCCAAGATGGAATTACAGGGGACGGGGCTGAAGCTTTCTTT. Its protein product is CASSQDGITGDGAEAFF.

The rearrangement joins TRBV4-3 to TRBJ2-4; TRBD2 agrees at 9 bases. There are 21 residues in the CDR3. Trimming removed 0 bases from V and 0 bases from J; junction bases left unmatched: 15. Germline CDR1 reads LGHNA; CDR2 reads YSLEER. The CDR3 here is CASSQDIIGTSLFVAKNIQYF. CDR3 coding DNA: TGCGCCAGCAGCCAAGATATTATCGGGACTAGCCTTTTCGTAGCCAAAAACATTCAGTACTTC.

The chain is built from TRBV28 and TRBJ2-1; TRBD2 aligns across 11 bases. The CDR3 contains 15 residues. The V gene end was trimmed by 3 bases and the J gene end by 7 bases; junction bases not matched to a gene: 5. Germline V gives CDR1 MDHEN, CDR2 SYDVKM. The CDR3: CASSLASGGRNEQFF. The CDR3 DNA reads TGTGCCAGCAGTTTGGCTAGCGGGGGGAGGAATGAGCAGTTCTTC.

The rearrangement uses TRBV28 and TRBJ1-2; possibly TRBD1 for D (6 bases). The germline CDR1 and CDR2 sequences are MDHEN and SYDVKM. Trimming took 5 bases from V and 7 from J, leaving 11 bases between them. The CDR3 runs 12 residues. CDR3 protein: CASSGQGSGYTF. The CDR3, as DNA: TGTGCCAGCAGTGGCCAGGGGTCTGGCTACACCTTC.

The chain links TRBV5-1 to TRBJ1-1; D ambiguous. Germline V gene data show CDR1 as SGHRS and CDR2 as YFSETQ. CDR3 length equals 13 residues. V lost 4 bases and J lost 5, with 12 bases in between. The CDR3: CASSVSSGTEAFF. CDR3 DNA: TGCGCCAGCAGCGTCTCGAGTGGGACTGAAGCTTTCTTT.

This clone was found a few times. V is TRBV2 and J is TRBJ1-4; no reliable D call. With 8 bases removed from V and 0 bases from J, the gap between germline ends came to 13 bases. There are 15 residues in the CDR3. CDR1 is SNHLY, CDR2 FYNNEI, per germline. DNA of the CDR3: TGTGCCAGCGTCCGGAGGCAGACAACTAATGAAAAACTGTTTTTT. It encodes CASVRRQTTNEKLFF.

In this sample, this clone turned up once. This sequence joins TRBV2 and TRBJ2-3; no clear D gene. The V gene lost 4 bases and the J gene lost 4 bases, with 12 bases spanning the gap. CDR1 and CDR2 (germline): SNHLY, FYNNEI. The CDR3 sequence is 14 residues long. The CDR3 loop is CASSGNLVSDTQYF. CDR3 bases: TGTGCCAGCAGTGGAAACTTAGTCTCAGATACGCAGTATTTT.

This clone was observed a handful of times. The chain is built from TRBV6-5 and TRBJ2-1; a possible D gene is TRBD1 (6 bases). The V end lost 4 bases, the J end lost 12 bases, and 22 bases lay between the germline ends. CDR1 and CDR2 from the germline V gene are MNHEY and SVGAGI. The CDR3 spans 15 residues. CDR3 sequence reads: CASSFPEDGGSGQFF. In DNA, the CDR3 is TGTGCCAGCAGTTTCCCAGAAGATGGGGGCTCCGGGCAGTTCTTC.

The chain uses TRBV5-5 and TRBJ1-3; D unresolved. This CDR3 comprises 15 residues. V lost 1 base to trimming and J lost 0 bases, with 8 bases between them. Germline V CDR1 and CDR2: SGHKS, YYEKEE (reference sequence). CDR3 sequence reads: CASSLIGNSGNTIYF. CDR3 sequence (DNA): TGTGCCAGCAGCTTGATAGGCAACTCTGGAAACACCATATATTTT. Filled out from reference TRBV5-5 and TRBJ1-3, the complete variable domain reads DAGVTQSPTHLIKTRGQQVTLRCSPISGHKSVSWYQQVLGQGPQFIFQYYEKEERGRGNFPDRFSARQFPNYSSELNVNALLLGDSALYLCASSLIGNSGNTIYFGEGSWLTVV.

The chain recombines TRBV30 with TRBJ1-1; 7 nucleotides align to TRBD1. Trimming cost V 4 bases and J 2 bases; bases outside gene matches: 4. This CDR3 has 13 residues. Germline V gene data show CDR1 as GTSNPN and CDR2 as SVGIG (reference sequence). CDR3 DNA sequence: TGTGCCTGGATGAGACAGGGAAACACTGAAGCTTTCTTT. It encodes CAWMRQGNTEAFF.

J is TRBJ1-2 and V is TRBV14; D might be TRBD1 (5 bases). The V gene's germline CDR1 is SGHDN and CDR2 FVKESK. The length of the CDR3 is 18 residues. Trimming took 2 bases from V and 1 from J, leaving 20 bases between them. CDR3 in amino acids: CASSQIGVAGRVNYGYTF. In DNA form, the CDR3 reads TGTGCCAGCAGCCAAATAGGGGTTGCAGGGAGAGTTAACTATGGCTACACCTTC.

The chain combines TRBV9 with TRBJ1-5; weak D call: TRBD1 (5 bases). Germline V CDR1 and CDR2: SGDLS, YYNGEE. V was clipped by 0 bases and J by 8 bases, with 12 bases between them. CDR3 length: 14 residues. CDR3: CASSVVGGVEPQHF. CDR3 nucleotide sequence: TGTGCCAGCAGCGTAGTGGGAGGGGTGGAGCCCCAGCATTTT.

J is TRBJ1-6 and V is TRBV3-1 (or the pseudogene TRBV3-2); D is uncertain. In germline, CDR1 is LGHDT, CDR2 YNNKEL (reference sequence). Trimming cost V 2 bases and J 12 bases, with 8 bases left between them. The CDR3 totals 12 residues. CDR3 bases: TGTGCCAGCAGCCAACTTCGGGGACCCCTCCACTTT. Its protein is CASSQLRGPLHF.

The V and J genes are TRBV5-1 and TRBJ2-7; 9 bases match TRBD2. CDR1 and CDR2 (germline): SGHRS, YFSETQ. This CDR3 comprises 14 residues. The ends lost 4 bases at V and 3 bases at J; junction bases unmatched: 5. The CDR3 bases are TGCGCCAGCAGCCCGGGGACTAGCAACTACGAGCAGTACTTC. Translating gives CASSPGTSNYEQYF.

The table lists this clone with a few counts. The chain combines TRBV14 with TRBJ1-1; 8 nucleotides line up with TRBD1. The CDR3 runs to 12 residues. V shed 6 bases and J 8 bases; nucleotides not matched to a gene: 5. CDR1 is SGHDN and CDR2 is FVKESK in the germline V gene. The CDR3 spells CASRSGQGEAFF. The CDR3 DNA follows: TGTGCCAGCAGGAGTGGACAGGGCGAAGCTTTCTTT. Based on the CDR3 plus reference TRBV14 and TRBJ1-1, the full variable domain is EAGVTQFPSHSVIEKGQTVTLRCDPISGHDNLYWYRRVMGKEIKFLLHFVKESKQDESGMPNNRFLAERTGGTYSTLKVQPAELEDSGVYFCASRSGQGEAFFGQGTRLTVV.

The rearrangement uses TRBV7-6 and TRBJ1-1; D gene uncertain. CDR1 is SGHVS and CDR2 is FNYEAQ in the germline V gene. This CDR3 comprises 11 residues. Trimming took 1 base from V and 4 from J, leaving 1 base between them. The CDR3 sequence: CASSLGTEAFF. For the CDR3, the DNA is TGTGCCAGCAGCTTAGGCACTGAAGCTTTCTTT.

The genes are TRBV14 and TRBJ1-2; perhaps TRBD1 as D (6 bases). V was cut by 3 bases and J by 4 bases, with 12 bases left in between. Germline-derived CDR1 and CDR2 are SGHDN and FVKESK. This CDR3 region has 14 residues. The CDR3 DNA is TGTGCCAGCAGCCAGGAACAGGGAGCCTATGGCTACACCTTC. Its protein product is CASSQEQGAYGYTF.

This rearrangement joins TRBV11-2 to TRBJ1-2; TRBD1 matches 7 bases. Unmatched junction bases numbered 10, after V lost 0 bases and J lost 0 bases. The CDR3 length is 18 residues. The germline V gene has CDR1 SGHAT and CDR2 FQNNGV. The CDR3 sequence: CASSLDENRGSPNYGYTF. In DNA, the CDR3 is TGTGCCAGCAGCTTAGATGAAAACAGGGGAAGTCCTAACTATGGCTACACCTTC.